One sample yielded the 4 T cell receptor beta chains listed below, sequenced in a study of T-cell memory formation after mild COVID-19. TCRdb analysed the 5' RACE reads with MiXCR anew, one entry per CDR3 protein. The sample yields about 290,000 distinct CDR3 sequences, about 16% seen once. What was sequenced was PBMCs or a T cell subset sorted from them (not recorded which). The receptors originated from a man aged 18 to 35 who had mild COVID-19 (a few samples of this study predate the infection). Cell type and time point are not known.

The CDR3 protein is CASSPPGSDTQYF. The CDR3 bases are TGTGCCAGCAGCCCCCCTGGCTCCGATACGCAGTATTTT. The chain combines TRBV7-3 with TRBJ2-3; D gene ambiguous. The CDR3 consists of 13 residues. Germline lookup yields CDR1 SGHTA and CDR2 FQGTGA. Trimming shortened V by 5 bases and J by 6 bases, and 12 bases separated the two germline ends.

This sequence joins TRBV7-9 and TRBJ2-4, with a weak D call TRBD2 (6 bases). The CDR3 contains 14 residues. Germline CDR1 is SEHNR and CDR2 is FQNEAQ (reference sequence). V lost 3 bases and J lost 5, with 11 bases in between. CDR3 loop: CASSFSGSENIQYF. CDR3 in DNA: TGTGCCAGCAGCTTTTCCGGGAGCGAAAACATTCAGTACTTC.

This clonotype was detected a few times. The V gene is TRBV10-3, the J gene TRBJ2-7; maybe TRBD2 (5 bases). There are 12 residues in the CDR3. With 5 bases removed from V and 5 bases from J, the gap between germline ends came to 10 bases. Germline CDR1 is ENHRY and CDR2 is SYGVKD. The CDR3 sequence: CAISPRVNEQYV. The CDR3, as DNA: TGTGCCATCAGTCCGAGGGTCAACGAGCAGTACGTC.

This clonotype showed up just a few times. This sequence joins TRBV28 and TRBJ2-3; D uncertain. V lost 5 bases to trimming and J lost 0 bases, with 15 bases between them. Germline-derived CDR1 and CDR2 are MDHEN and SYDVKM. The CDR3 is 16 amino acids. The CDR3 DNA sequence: TGTGCCAGCAGTATCCACCCTTGGGTTAGCACAGATACGCAGTATTTT. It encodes CASSIHPWVSTDTQYF.